The 21 T cell receptor beta chains listed next were all sequenced from one sample in a study of blood T cell repertoires in COVID-19. The assay was immunoSEQ multiplex PCR, and TCRdb's table has in-frame clones only and misses some. The table lists almost 85,000 clones, around 82% of them singletons. The sample comprised peripheral blood. The receptors shown here come from an elderly man with active or convalescent COVID-19.

The rearrangement uses TRBV10-2 and TRBJ2-7; 9 bases fit TRBD2. The CDR3 is made up of 17 amino acids. Germline trimming cut 4 bases from V and 1 base from J; bases unmatched to any gene: 11. Germline CDR1 is WSHSY and CDR2 is SAAADI. The CDR3 DNA reads as TGCGCCAGCAGTGTTCATCCCCTCCTAGCGGGGTCCTACGAGCAGTACTTC. This encodes CASSVHPLLAGSYEQYF.

V gene TRBV24-1 combines with J gene TRBJ1-5; D is unresolved. The CDR3 loop spans 14 amino acids. The germline CDR1 and CDR2 sequences are KGHDR and SFDVKD. V was pared by 1 base and J by 5 bases, with 8 bases between. The CDR3 DNA sequence: TGTGCCACCAGTGATTTTTCCGGAGATCAGCCCCAGCATTTT. Translating gives CATSDFSGDQPQHF.

The genes are TRBV7-9 and TRBJ2-3, with TRBD2 matching 11 bases. CDR3 size: 19 residues. J lost 1 base, V lost 1 base, and 10 bases had no gene match. The germline CDR1 and CDR2 sequences are SEHNR and FQNEAQ (reference sequence). In DNA, the CDR3 is TGTGCCAGCAGCTTAGGCACTAGCGGGAGTTTTGGGGGCACAGATACGCAGTATTTT. Protein product: CASSLGTSGSFGGTDTQYF.

This clone has a handful of counts. This chain links TRBV4-1 with TRBJ2-7; 12 nucleotides line up with TRBD2. Germline CDR1 reads MGHRA; CDR2 reads YSYEKL. V lost 0 bases to trimming and J lost 0 bases; unmatched junction nucleotides: 9. CDR3 length equals 19 residues. The CDR3 bases are TGCGCCAGCAGCCAAGAGGTCGGACTAGCGGGAACGGGCTCCTACGAGCAGTACTTC. It translates to CASSQEVGLAGTGSYEQYF.

The chain joins TRBV3-1 (or the pseudogene TRBV3-2) to TRBJ2-7; 7 positions agree with TRBD1. Germline-derived CDR1 and CDR2 are LGHDT and YNNKEL (reference sequence). The junction had 5 bases not matched to a gene; V was cut back by 3 bases and J by 3 bases. The CDR3 spans 14 residues. CDR3 in amino acids: CASSQSTGVYEQYF. The CDR3 nucleotides are TGTGCCAGCAGCCAGTCCACAGGGGTCTACGAGCAGTACTTC.

The CDR3 is CASSNTPGVGNTIYF. The DNA for the CDR3 is TGTGCCAGCAGCAATACTCCAGGGGTCGGAAACACCATATATTTT. V is TRBV6-5 and J is TRBJ1-3; a possible D gene is TRBD1 (6 bases). V lost 6 bases and J 4 bases, leaving 16 bases between the germline ends. Germline CDR1 reads MNHEY; CDR2 reads SVGAGI. The CDR3 covers 15 residues.

This clone was seen a handful of times. This chain connects TRBV14 to TRBJ1-1, with TRBD1 matching 8 bases. The CDR3 spans 15 residues. Germline V CDR1 and CDR2: SGHDN, FVKESK. Germline trimming cut 4 bases from V and 0 bases from J; bases unmatched to any gene: 4. The CDR3: CASSPWTGMNTEAFF. CDR3 bases: TGTGCCAGCAGCCCCTGGACAGGGATGAACACTGAAGCTTTCTTT.

V gene TRBV15 combines with J gene TRBJ2-5, with TRBD1 matching over 7 bases. The J segment lost 4 bases and the V segment lost 5 bases, leaving 4 bases of the junction unmatched. Germline CDR1 is LNHNV and CDR2 is YYDKDF (reference sequence). This CDR3 spans 13 amino acids. The CDR3 DNA is TGTGCCACCAGCCCTTACAGGGGAGAGACCCAGTACTTC. This translates into CATSPYRGETQYF.

This sequence joins TRBV9 and TRBJ2-7, with 10 bases that match TRBD2. V shed 3 bases and J 5 bases; nucleotides not matched to a gene: 5. The CDR3 has 14 amino acids. Germline V lookup: CDR1 SGDLS, CDR2 YYNGEE. CDR3: CASSAGTSVHEQYF. The CDR3 DNA reads TGTGCCAGCAGCGCTGGGACTAGCGTGCACGAGCAGTACTTC.

The V gene is TRBV28, the J gene TRBJ1-2, with D possibly matching TRBD1 (5 bases). Germline V lookup: CDR1 MDHEN, CDR2 SYDVKM. V was trimmed by 3 bases and J by 5 bases, leaving 13 bases between them. The CDR3 is made up of 14 amino acids. DNA for the CDR3: TGTGCCAGCAGTTTGACCAGGGCGGGATATGGCTACACCTTC. Its translation is CASSLTRAGYGYTF.

This clone was recorded once. V gene TRBV7-9 combines with J gene TRBJ1-5; 9 nucleotides match TRBD1. Germline V gene sequence: CDR1 SEHNR, CDR2 FQNEAQ (reference sequence). This CDR3 is 16 amino acids long. With V trimmed by 5 bases and J by 4 bases, 9 bases remained unmatched. This CDR3 reads CASSQAGTGKNQPQHF. CDR3 nucleotide sequence: TGTGCCAGCAGCCAAGCCGGGACAGGGAAGAATCAGCCCCAGCATTTT.

V is TRBV7-2 and J is TRBJ1-4; D is unresolved. The CDR3 is 12 residues long. Trimming removed 6 bases from V and 6 bases from J, with 8 bases in between. Germline CDR1 is SGHTA and CDR2 is FQGNSA. The CDR3 sequence: CASSNLHEKLFF. CDR3 nucleotide sequence: TGTGCCAGCAGTAACCTACATGAAAAACTGTTTTTT.

The CDR3 nucleotides read TGTGCCAGCAGCTACGGGTCTGGCTACACCTTC. This gives the protein CASSYGSGYTF. This rearrangement joins TRBV5-6 to TRBJ1-2; D is unresolved. V lost 3 bases to trimming and J lost 7 bases, with 7 bases between them. CDR3 size: 11 residues. CDR1 is SGHDT, CDR2 YYEEEE, per germline. The full variable domain, in which reference TRBV5-6 and TRBJ1-2 provide the parts outside the CDR3, is DAGVTQSPTHLIKTRGQQVTLRCSPKSGHDTVSWYQQALGQGPQFIFQYYEEEERQRGNFPDRFSGHQFPNYSSELNVNALLLGDSALYLCASSYGSGYTFGSGTRLTVV.

The V call is TRBV6-5, the J call TRBJ1-4, with TRBD1 matching over 8 bases. This CDR3 has 15 amino acids. The trim removed 6 bases at V and 4 bases at J, leaving 7 bases unmatched. The germline V gene encodes CDR1 MNHEY and CDR2 SVGAGI. The CDR3 loop reads CASSLLGQGNEKLFF. The CDR3 nucleotides read TGTGCCAGCAGCCTACTCGGACAGGGTAATGAAAAACTGTTTTTT.

V usage is TRBV2 and J usage is TRBJ2-7, with D possibly being TRBD2 (5 bases). Germline-derived CDR1 and CDR2 are SNHLY and FYNNEI. This CDR3 has 16 amino acids. The ends were cut back, 4 bases at V and 7 bases at J, with 23 bases in the middle. The CDR3 spells CASSVLRDSPGGEQYF. CDR3 bases: TGTGCCAGCAGTGTTCTCCGGGATTCACCGGGTGGGGAGCAGTACTTC.

The CDR3 DNA reads as TGTGCCAGCAGTAAAGCAGGCAGTCAATACACTGAAGCTTTCTTT. Its protein is CASSKAGSQYTEAFF. The chain recombines TRBV6-6 with TRBJ1-1; the D is unclear. Germline CDR1 MNHNY, CDR2 SVGAGI (reference sequence). V was pared by 5 bases and J by 3 bases, with 16 bases between. CDR3 length equals 15 residues.

The rearrangement joins TRBV19 to TRBJ1-3; no clear D. The CDR3 runs to 14 residues. Germline CDR1 and CDR2: LNHDA and SQIVND (reference sequence). With 6 bases removed from V and 0 bases from J, the gap between germline ends came to 9 bases. The CDR3 loop is CASRVQHSGNTIYF. CDR3 DNA: TGTGCCAGTAGAGTACAGCACTCTGGAAACACCATATATTTT.

The chain uses TRBV6-6 and TRBJ2-5, with a tentative D call TRBD1 (6 bases). CDR1 is MNHNY, CDR2 SVGAGI, per germline (reference sequence). The CDR3 totals 15 residues. With 5 bases removed from V and 2 bases from J, the gap between germline ends came to 15 bases. The CDR3 protein is CASSPPTGYQETQYF. CDR3 nucleotides: TGTGCCAGCAGTCCCCCGACAGGTTATCAAGAGACCCAGTACTTC.

The chain recombines TRBV5-4 with TRBJ2-2; 12 nucleotides match TRBD2. Germline values: CDR1 SGHNT, CDR2 YYREEE (reference sequence). This CDR3 is built from 16 residues. V trimming: 3 bases; J trimming: 5 bases; junction bases outside the gene matches: 5. The CDR3 spells CASSSTSGSLTGELFF. In DNA form, the CDR3 reads TGTGCCAGCAGCTCGACTAGCGGGAGTTTGACCGGGGAGCTGTTTTTT.

The gene calls are TRBV7-2 and TRBJ1-2, with 7 bases matching TRBD1. Trimming removed 5 bases from V and 10 bases from J; junction bases left unmatched: 7. The CDR3 covers 12 residues. Germline-derived CDR1 and CDR2 are SGHTA and FQGNSA. CDR3 sequence reads: CASSLSTGTYTF. In DNA, the CDR3 is TGTGCCAGCAGCCTGTCGACAGGGACCTACACCTTC.

There are a few counts of this clone. The rearrangement joins TRBV4-3 to TRBJ2-5; TRBD1 aligns across 7 bases. The CDR3 is made up of 18 amino acids. Germline V lookup: CDR1 LGHNA, CDR2 YSLEER. V lost 1 base to trimming and J lost 5 bases; unmatched junction nucleotides: 16. CDR3 sequence reads: CASSQGRDSRFTGETQYF. Written as DNA, the CDR3 is TGCGCCAGCAGCCAAGGTCGGGACAGCCGGTTCACGGGGGAGACCCAGTACTTC.